The rows below give T cell receptor beta chains drawn from one sample of a study of OX40 agonist ivuxolimab in advanced cancers. Using immunoSEQ multiplex PCR, the repertoire was profiled, and TCRdb retains in-frame clones only, with some absent. This sample yields some 70,000 clones, of which around nine tenths are seen a single time; about 0.9% belongs to the top ten. Sequenced material: CD4+ or CD8+ T cells sorted from blood, taken in a trial of the OX40 agonist ivuxolimab. The receptors stem from an adult with an advanced solid tumor such as melanoma, head and neck, liver or kidney cancer. The CDR3 runs from the conserved cysteine through the conserved F or W. A D gene is named only where the DNA matches it firmly. Some rows mark clone size as missing; the rest say once, few, many or name a class of expanded clone.

V: TRBV28; D: TRBD1; size: .; J: TRBJ2-7; DNA: TGTGCCACCACGGGACAGGGGTCTAGCGCGTCCTACGAGCAGTACTTC; CDR3: CATTGQGSSASYEQYF
V: TRBV5-1; D: TRBD2; size: .; J: TRBJ2-2; DNA: TGCGCCAGCAGCCCACTAGCGGGATTGAACACCGGGGAGCTGTTTTTT; CDR3: CASSPLAGLNTGELFF
V: TRBV5-6; D: .; size: .; J: TRBJ2-3; DNA: TGTGCCAGCAGCTTTCAGGCAGGGAGGACAGATACGCAGTATTTT; CDR3: CASSFQAGRTDTQYF
V: TRBV7-6; D: TRBD1; size: .; J: TRBJ1-5; DNA: TGTGCCAGCAGCTTAGCCGGACAGGGGCAGCCCCAGCATTTT; CDR3: CASSLAGQGQPQHF
V: TRBV6-6; D: TRBD1; size: .; J: TRBJ1-4; DNA: TGTGCCAGCAGTTCGGGACAGAGTAATGAAAAACTGTTTTTT; CDR3: CASSSGQSNEKLFF
V: TRBV4-1; D: .; size: .; J: TRBJ1-1; DNA: TGCGCCAGCAGCCAAGTGGGGAGGTCTCCTGAGAGGTACACTGAAGCTTTCTTT; CDR3: CASSQVGRSPERYTEAFF
V: TRBV19; D: .; size: .; J: TRBJ2-7; DNA: TGTGCCAGTAGTATGGCGGGGCAGTCCTACGAGCAGTACTTC; CDR3: CASSMAGQSYEQYF
V: TRBV18; D: .; size: .; J: TRBJ1-1; DNA: TGTGCCAGCTCACCTTTGGCGGTGAACACTGAAGCTTTCTTT; CDR3: CASSPLAVNTEAFF
V: TRBV11-2; D: .; size: once; J: TRBJ1-1; DNA: TGTGCCAGCAGCGGGAGGGTGACGAACACTGAAGCTTTCTTT; CDR3: CASSGRVTNTEAFF
V: TRBV4-3; D: .; size: .; J: TRBJ1-2; DNA: TGCGCCAGCAGCCCTCACTCTTTAACTGGGGGCTACACCTTC; CDR3: CASSPHSLTGGYTF
V: TRBV18; D: TRBD2; size: .; J: TRBJ2-7; DNA: TGTGCCAGCTCACCAACAATAATTAGAGGGACTAGCTCCTACGAGCAGTACTTC; CDR3: CASSPTIIRGTSSYEQYF
V: TRBV6-5; D: .; size: .; J: TRBJ1-1; DNA: TGTGCCAGCAGCATGAAGGGCGTGGGCACTGAAGCTTTCTTT; CDR3: CASSMKGVGTEAFF
V: TRBV6-5; D: .; size: .; J: TRBJ2-7; DNA: TGTGCCAGCAGTTACCACAGGGTTCCCTACGAGCAGTACTTC; CDR3: CASSYHRVPYEQYF
V: TRBV25-1; D: .; size: .; J: TRBJ1-6; DNA: TGTGCCAGCAGGAGGGCGTCGGATTCACCCCTCCACTTT; CDR3: CASRRASDSPLHF
V: TRBV7-9; D: .; size: .; J: TRBJ2-7; DNA: TGTGCCAGCAGCATACGGGGCTACGAGCAGTACTTC; CDR3: CASSIRGYEQYF
V: TRBV28; D: .; size: .; J: TRBJ1-1; DNA: TGTGCCAGCAGTTCCGGGGACCGACCCGATTTTGCTTTCTTT; CDR3: CASSSGDRPDFAFF
V: TRBV7-7; D: .; size: .; J: TRBJ2-7; DNA: TGTGCCAGCAGCTTAGGCGACAGCCCCTCCTACGAGCAGTACTTC; CDR3: CASSLGDSPSYEQYF
V: TRBV28; D: TRBD1; size: .; J: TRBJ1-2; DNA: TGTGCCAGCAGCCTAGGGGGCTACTATGGCTACACCTTC; CDR3: CASSLGGYYGYTF